The next 18 T cell receptor beta chains were all read from a single sample in a study of blood T cell repertoires in COVID-19. Produced via immunoSEQ multiplex PCR; TCRdb's table is partial and in-frame only. Of hundreds of thousands of clones in the sample, about 90% were seen once. Sequenced input: peripheral blood. All receptors come from a woman in her thirties with COVID-19, enrolled during active disease.

CDR3 region: CAWSEGASTEAFF. The CDR3 nucleotides read TGTGCCTGGAGTGAGGGGGCGAGCACTGAAGCTTTCTTT. The chain recombines TRBV30 with TRBJ1-1; 7 positions match TRBD1. The length of the CDR3 is 13 residues. The germline CDR1 and CDR2 sequences are GTSNPN and SVGIG (reference sequence). With V trimmed by 1 base and J by 4 bases, 3 bases remained unmatched.

V gene TRBV7-8 combines with J gene TRBJ1-5, with 7 nucleotides matching TRBD1. This CDR3 is 17 amino acids long. CDR1 SGHVS and CDR2 FQNEAQ come from the germline V gene. The J segment lost 0 bases and the V segment lost 5 bases, leaving 10 bases of the junction unmatched. The CDR3 sequence is CASSPRPGQNSNQPQHF. As DNA, the CDR3 is TGTGCCAGCAGCCCGCGGCCGGGACAGAATAGCAATCAGCCCCAGCATTTT. Full variable domain (outside the CDR3, taken from reference TRBV7-8 and TRBJ1-5): GAGVSQSPRYKVAKRGQDVALRCDPISGHVSLFWYQQALGQGPEFLTYFQNEAQLDKSGLPSDRFFAERPEGSVSTLKIQRTQQEDSAVYLCASSPRPGQNSNQPQHFGDGTRLSIL.

A few counts support this clone. The chain couples TRBV28 to TRBJ1-3, with D perhaps matching TRBD1 (5 bases). The germline V gene has CDR1 MDHEN and CDR2 SYDVKM. CDR3 size: 14 residues. Trimming shortened V by 5 bases and J by 2 bases, and 10 bases separated the two germline ends. The CDR3 region has the DNA TGTGCCAGCAGTACAAGGACAACTGGAAACACCATATATTTT. Amino acids: CASSTRTTGNTIYF.

The chain recombines TRBV29-1 with TRBJ1-1; D unclear. The CDR3 is made up of 14 amino acids. CDR1 is SQVTM and CDR2 is ANQGSEA in the germline V gene. Between the trimmed V and J ends, which lost 2 bases and 4 bases, there was a span of 14 bases. This CDR3 is CSVELQALGTEAFF. The CDR3 nucleotides read TGCAGCGTTGAATTGCAGGCCCTGGGCACTGAAGCTTTCTTT.

The rearrangement links TRBV2 to TRBJ1-2, with 8 bases lining up with TRBD1. CDR3 length: 14 amino acids. Germline V gene lookup returns CDR1 SNHLY and CDR2 FYNNEI. Unmatched junction bases numbered 3, after V lost 2 bases and J lost 4 bases. The CDR3 sequence is CASSERTGIYGYTF. The CDR3 nucleotides read TGTGCCAGCAGTGAACGGACAGGGATCTATGGCTACACCTTC.

Comment on this clone: This may arise from a read error, as a much more abundant clone is one base away. This sample also contains other DNA sequences that code for the same CDR3. The CDR3 DNA is TGTGCCAGCAGCTTGACGGGGGGCACTGAAGCTTTCTTT. It translates to CASSLTGGTEAFF. The rearrangement uses TRBV14 and TRBJ1-1; the D gene is possibly TRBD1 (5 bases). Germline assignment: CDR1 SGHDN and CDR2 FVKESK. V gave up 5 bases and J gave up 4 bases, with 11 bases separating them. This CDR3 contains 13 residues.

Here the CDR3 DNA reads TGTGCCAGCAGTTTGGCAGTGTCCTACGAGCAGTACTTC. It specifies CASSLAVSYEQYF. The chain is built from TRBV12-3 or TRBV12-4 and TRBJ2-7; D is ambiguous. V was trimmed by 3 bases and J by 1 base, leaving 7 bases between them. CDR3 size: 13 residues.

The chain carries TRBV6-6 and TRBJ1-5; 9 positions match TRBD1. Germline values: CDR1 MNHNY, CDR2 SVGAGI (reference sequence). The trim removed 6 bases at V and 1 base at J, leaving 4 bases unmatched. The CDR3 sequence is 15 residues long. CDR3 sequence: CASSLQGASNQPQHF. The CDR3 coding sequence is TGTGCCAGCAGCCTACAGGGGGCGAGCAATCAGCCCCAGCATTTT.

The chain carries TRBV7-2 and TRBJ1-2, with D unresolved. There are 17 residues in the CDR3. The germline gives CDR1 SGHTA, CDR2 FQGNSA. V shed 1 base and J shed 4 bases, with 19 bases lying between them. For the CDR3, the DNA is TGTGCCAGCAGCTTAGTGGAGGGTCTGATGAGTAGCTATGGCTACACCTTC. The encoded protein is CASSLVEGLMSSYGYTF. Using reference TRBV7-2 and TRBJ1-2 for the parts outside the CDR3, the full variable domain is GAGVSQSPSNKVTEKGKDVELRCDPISGHTALYWYRQSLGQGLEFLIYFQGNSAPDKSGLPSDRFSAERTGGSVSTLTIQRTQQEDSAVYLCASSLVEGLMSSYGYTFGSGTRLTVV.

This chain connects TRBV4-1 to TRBJ1-5; D may be TRBD1 (6 bases). Per germline, CDR1 MGHRA and CDR2 YSYEKL. V lost 2 bases, J lost 3 bases, and 14 bases lay in between. The CDR3 sequence is 16 residues long. The CDR3 coding sequence is TGCGCCAGCAGCCAACCCCCAGGGGCCCCCAATCAGCCCCAGCATTTT. This encodes CASSQPPGAPNQPQHF.

V is TRBV4-2 and J is TRBJ2-1, with 7 bases matching TRBD2. The germline CDR1 and CDR2 sequences are LGHNA and YNFKEQ. The V and J ends lost 0 bases and 4 bases, in that order; junction bases with no gene match: 3. This CDR3 contains 15 residues. The CDR3 bases are TGTGCCAGCAGCCAAGATGGGGGGGGTTACAATGAGCAGTTCTTC. This sequence encodes CASSQDGGGYNEQFF.

The CDR3 sequence is CASSPGGPASDTQYF. As DNA, the CDR3 is TGTGCCAGCAGCCCAGGGGGACCAGCATCGGATACGCAGTATTTT. V is TRBV9 and J is TRBJ2-3; 7 nucleotides align to TRBD1. The V and J ends lost 4 bases and 6 bases, in that order; junction bases with no gene match: 11. CDR1 is SGDLS, CDR2 YYNGEE, per germline. There are 15 residues in the CDR3.

The rearrangement joins TRBV12-3 or TRBV12-4 to TRBJ2-1, with D perhaps TRBD2 (6 bases). The CDR3 contains 12 residues. Trimming pared 8 bases from V and 7 bases from J, leaving 12 bases between. Here the CDR3 DNA reads TGTGCCAGCGGTGTAGGGAGGAATGAGCAGTTCTTC. Residues: CASGVGRNEQFF.

The chain couples TRBV5-1 to TRBJ1-2; 9 nucleotides line up with TRBD1. V shed 7 bases, J shed 0 bases, and the junction held 7 bases outside the gene matches. The V gene's germline CDR1 is SGHRS and CDR2 YFSETQ. There are 15 residues in the CDR3. CDR3 in DNA: TGCGCCAGCCAATCGACAGGGGGGACTAACTATGGCTACACCTTC. This translates into CASQSTGGTNYGYTF.

The chain recombines TRBV5-4 with TRBJ1-1, with TRBD1 matching over 8 bases. V gave up 5 bases and J gave up 0 bases; unmatched junction bases: 9. The CDR3 is made up of 16 amino acids. Germline V CDR1 and CDR2: SGHNT, YYREEE (reference sequence). The CDR3 protein is CASSPTGGAMNTEAFF. The CDR3 coding sequence is TGTGCCAGCAGTCCTACAGGGGGGGCGATGAACACTGAAGCTTTCTTT.

The CDR3 protein is CASSLGGASNTGELFF. CDR3 nucleotide sequence: TGTGCCAGCAGCTTAGGGGGAGCTTCGAACACCGGGGAGCTGTTTTTT. The gene calls are TRBV5-4 and TRBJ2-2; D is perhaps TRBD1 (6 bases). Trimming removed 2 bases at V and 0 bases at J, with 11 bases between. Germline V lookup: CDR1 SGHNT, CDR2 YYREEE (reference sequence). The CDR3 totals 16 residues.

V and J are TRBV4-1 and TRBJ1-6; TRBD1 aligns across 8 bases. V gave up 1 base and J gave up 7 bases; unmatched junction bases: 3. The CDR3 has 15 residues. Germline CDR1 MGHRA, CDR2 YSYEKL. The CDR3 loop is CASSQGQGMNSPLHF. Written as DNA, the CDR3 is TGCGCCAGCAGCCAAGGACAGGGGATGAATTCACCCCTCCACTTT.

V usage is TRBV7-2 and J usage is TRBJ2-4; a weak D match, TRBD1 (5 bases). The CDR3 is made up of 16 amino acids. V was shortened by 1 base and J by 7 bases, with 17 bases between the two germline ends. CDR1 and CDR2 (germline): SGHTA, FQGNSA. CDR3: CASSLVALQGVNIQYF. The CDR3 nucleotides are TGTGCCAGCAGCTTAGTGGCCCTGCAGGGTGTCAACATTCAGTACTTC.